The 31 T cell receptor beta chains listed next were all sequenced from one sample in a study of shared clonotypes between healthy human individuals (TCRdb year 2020). Library preparation employed the immunoSEQ multiplex PCR assay. Drawn from immuneACCESS, this table holds only the in-frame rearrangements with V and J called that TCRdb kept. Clones are partly lost; checked studies trace under half to an unresolved V gene and leave the rest unexplained. The sample table holds 2.3 million or so clones, of which 93% were seen once. About 0.41% of the sample rests with the top ten. The sequenced material came from naive CD4+ T cells from PBMCs. Per the publication, the cell subset or site label means: CD45RA+ positively selected. The receptor set was obtained from a man between 18 and 35 years old in good health. Some clones in this sample may be carry-over from other donors' samples.

J is TRBJ2-2 and V is TRBV29-1; weak D call: TRBD2 (7 bases). Germline V lookup: CDR1 SQVTM, CDR2 ANQGSEA. CDR3 size: 15 residues. V dropped 7 bases and J dropped 0 bases, with 15 bases sitting between them. This CDR3 is CSAIRGAANTGELFF. CDR3 bases: TGCAGCGCCATCCGGGGGGCCGCGAACACCGGGGAGCTGTTTTTT.

The chain uses TRBV4-1 and TRBJ2-2, with D unclear. Germline CDR1 reads MGHRA; CDR2 reads YSYEKL. The V end was cut by 1 base, the J end by 4 bases, with 10 bases between. The CDR3 consists of 15 residues. The CDR3 coding sequence is TGCGCCAGCAGCCAAGTACGTGGGTCCACCGGGGAGCTGTTTTTT. It specifies CASSQVRGSTGELFF.

The rearrangement uses TRBV21-1 and TRBJ1-2. TRBV21-1 is an annotated pseudogene. This CDR3 is 17 amino acids long. CDR3 nucleotide sequence: TGTGCCAGCAGCAAAAAGGTGAGGCAGAAGGCTAACTATGGCTACACCTTC. Amino acid sequence: CASSKKVRQKANYGYTF.

This CDR3 is CASSLAGQPNTEAFF. The CDR3, as DNA: TGCGCCAGCAGCTTGGCCGGGCAGCCGAACACTGAAGCTTTCTTT. This sequence joins TRBV5-1 and TRBJ1-1; D call uncertain. Trimming cost V 0 bases and J 1 base, with 10 bases left between them. Looked up from germline, CDR1 is SGHRS and CDR2 is YFSETQ. CDR3 length: 15 amino acids.

The V and J genes are TRBV2 and TRBJ2-7; D possibly matches TRBD1 or TRBD2 (5 bases each). This CDR3 comprises 14 residues. Germline V gene data show CDR1 as SNHLY and CDR2 as FYNNEI. V lost 6 bases and J 0 bases, leaving 12 bases between the germline ends. CDR3 coding DNA: TGTGCCAGCAGCCCGGGACCACGCTCCTACGAGCAGTACTTC. Translating gives CASSPGPRSYEQYF.

The rearrangement joins TRBV6-5 to TRBJ2-1, with a possible D match to TRBD2 (5 bases). V lost 0 bases and J 6 bases, leaving 15 bases between the germline ends. The CDR3 has 16 amino acids. Germline CDR1 reads MNHEY; CDR2 reads SVGAGI. The DNA of the CDR3 is TGTGCCAGCAGTTACTCGAGCTATACTAGGAGCAATGAGCAGTTCTTC. Encoded protein: CASSYSSYTRSNEQFF.

The genes are TRBV27 and TRBJ2-1, with a possible D match to TRBD2 (6 bases). CDR1 is MNHEY and CDR2 is SMNVEV in the germline V gene (reference sequence). CDR3 length equals 13 residues. Trimming shortened V by 10 bases and J by 11 bases, and 21 bases separated the two germline ends. The CDR3 loop is CATTRSEGLKQFF. CDR3 DNA sequence: TGTGCCACCACCCGATCGGAGGGGTTGAAGCAGTTCTTC.

V usage is TRBV5-4 and J usage is TRBJ2-3, with D possibly being TRBD2 (6 bases). V lost 0 bases to trimming and J lost 0 bases, with 14 bases between them. The length of the CDR3 is 17 residues. Per germline, CDR1 SGHNT and CDR2 YYREEE (reference sequence). CDR3 DNA sequence: TGTGCCAGCAGCTTGGCATCTGGGGGGATGAGCACAGATACGCAGTATTTT. This sequence encodes CASSLASGGMSTDTQYF. The full variable domain, with the rest looked up from reference TRBV5-4 and TRBJ2-3, is ETGVTQSPTHLIKTRGQQVTLRCSSQSGHNTVSWYQQALGQGPQFIFQYYREEENGRGNFPPRFSGLQFPNYSSELNVNALELDDSALYLCASSLASGGMSTDTQYFGPGTRLTVL.

This chain joins TRBV9 and TRBJ2-1, with 11 bases lining up with TRBD2. The J segment lost 5 bases and the V segment lost 4 bases, leaving 11 bases of the junction unmatched. Germline V gives CDR1 SGDLS, CDR2 YYNGEE. The CDR3 loop spans 17 amino acids. The CDR3 reads CASSSRRTSGLDNEQFF. The CDR3 region has the DNA TGTGCCAGCAGCTCACGAAGGACTAGCGGGCTAGACAATGAGCAGTTCTTC.

The chain combines TRBV28 with TRBJ1-5; D ambiguous. V dropped 8 bases and J dropped 1 base, with 12 bases sitting between them. Germline V gives CDR1 MDHEN, CDR2 SYDVKM. The CDR3 is made up of 14 amino acids. CDR3 in amino acids: CASVGRVSNQPQHF. The CDR3 DNA reads TGTGCCAGCGTAGGGAGGGTCAGCAATCAGCCCCAGCATTTT.

This chain joins TRBV7-3 and TRBJ2-6; D call uncertain. From germline, CDR1 is SGHTA and CDR2 FQGTGA. Trimming left V 5 bases short and J 2 bases short, with 13 bases between. The CDR3 has 16 amino acids. CDR3 protein: CASSPFSGPGANVLTF. CDR3 sequence (DNA): TGTGCCAGCAGCCCCTTCTCGGGTCCTGGGGCCAACGTCCTGACTTTC.

This chain joins TRBV4-3 and TRBJ2-5; 8 bases are shared with TRBD1. Germline V gene lookup returns CDR1 LGHNA and CDR2 YSLEER. The CDR3 contains 14 residues. Trimming took 1 base from V and 5 from J; bases not matched to a gene: 3. The CDR3 loop reads CASSQVYRGETQYF. CDR3 coding DNA: TGCGCCAGCAGCCAAGTGTACAGGGGGGAGACCCAGTACTTC.

The V call is TRBV5-1, the J call TRBJ2-2, with 7 bases identical to TRBD1. Unmatched junction bases numbered 7, after V lost 7 bases and J lost 1 base. CDR1 is SGHRS, CDR2 YFSETQ, per germline. The CDR3 is made up of 15 amino acids. CDR3 in amino acids: CASLPGTVNTGELFF. In DNA form, the CDR3 reads TGCGCCAGCTTGCCCGGGACAGTGAACACCGGGGAGCTGTTTTTT. Complete variable domain (other parts from reference TRBV5-1 and TRBJ2-2): KAGVTQTPRYLIKTRGQQVTLSCSPISGHRSVSWYQQTPGQGLQFLFEYFSETQRNKGNFPGRFSGRQFSNSRSEMNVSTLELGDSALYLCASLPGTVNTGELFFGEGSRLTVL.

The chain employs TRBV19 and TRBJ1-4; D gene uncertain. Germline V gene data show CDR1 as LNHDA and CDR2 as SQIVND (reference sequence). V lost 5 bases and J 4 bases, leaving 2 bases between the germline ends. There are 11 residues in the CDR3. The CDR3 DNA follows: TGTGCCAGTAGTGATAATGAAAAACTGTTTTTT. This gives the protein CASSDNEKLFF.

The V and J genes are TRBV2 and TRBJ2-3, with D perhaps TRBD1 (6 bases). CDR1 and CDR2 (germline): SNHLY, FYNNEI. The V end lost 3 bases, the J end lost 0 bases, and 13 bases lay between the germline ends. The CDR3 length is 16 residues. The CDR3: CASSERGTPSTDTQYF. The CDR3 nucleotides are TGTGCCAGCAGTGAGAGGGGGACACCGAGCACAGATACGCAGTATTTT.

This chain connects TRBV7-9 to TRBJ1-1, with 7 bases matching TRBD1. The germline gives CDR1 SEHNR, CDR2 FQNEAQ (reference sequence). The CDR3 extends over 18 amino acids. V dropped 4 bases and J dropped 4; count of bases not matched to a gene: 18. In nucleotides, the CDR3 is TGTGCCAGCAGCTCAACCAACAATGGTGACAGGGTAGGCACTGAAGCTTTCTTT. It codes for CASSSTNNGDRVGTEAFF.

The V call is TRBV30, the J call TRBJ1-3; D uncertain. Trimming left V 5 bases short and J 2 bases short, with 4 bases between. Germline values: CDR1 GTSNPN, CDR2 SVGIG (reference sequence). The CDR3 totals 11 residues. Written as DNA, the CDR3 is TGTGCCTGGTTACCTGGAAACACCATATATTTT. It codes for CAWLPGNTIYF.

The V and J genes are TRBV30 and TRBJ1-2; D not certain. Germline V CDR1 and CDR2: GTSNPN, SVGIG (reference sequence). CDR3 length equals 15 residues. Trimming took 2 bases from V and 5 from J, leaving 18 bases between them. CDR3 nucleotide sequence: TGTGCCTGGAGTCACCCGGGGATATTCGGGTATGGCTACACCTTC. Translated: CAWSHPGIFGYGYTF.

The chain has TRBV7-2 and TRBJ2-7; the match to TRBD2 covers 9 bases. The CDR3 totals 16 residues. The V gene end was trimmed by 5 bases and the J gene end by 0 bases; junction bases not matched to a gene: 8. The germline V gene has CDR1 SGHTA and CDR2 FQGNSA. The CDR3 is CASSRSGTSLSYEQYF. The CDR3 DNA reads as TGTGCCAGCAGCCGATCCGGGACTAGCCTCTCCTACGAGCAGTACTTC.

A remark on this clone: This specimen includes other DNA sequences encoding the same CDR3. The chain's CDR3 is CASSPGQGNYGYTF. CDR3 bases: TGTGCCAGCAGCCCGGGACAGGGGAACTATGGCTACACCTTC. V usage is TRBV9 and J usage is TRBJ1-2; the match to TRBD1 covers 10 bases. J lost 2 bases, V lost 4 bases, and 2 bases had no gene match. The CDR3 consists of 14 residues. The germline CDR1 and CDR2 sequences are SGDLS and YYNGEE.

This chain joins TRBV7-9 and TRBJ1-1; D ambiguous. Germline loops: CDR1 SEHNR, CDR2 FQNEAQ (reference sequence). This CDR3 has 15 residues. Trimming removed 2 bases from V and 4 bases from J, with 14 bases in between. CDR3 DNA sequence: TGTGCCAGCAGCTTACTTGGGCCAGGCGGCACTGAAGCTTTCTTT. As protein: CASSLLGPGGTEAFF.

The rearrangement joins TRBV7-2 to TRBJ2-2; D tentatively reads TRBD1 or TRBD2 (5 bases each). Germline assignment: CDR1 SGHTA and CDR2 FQGNSA. The CDR3 length is 14 residues. V was clipped by 3 bases and J by 4 bases, with 9 bases between them. CDR3 nucleotide sequence: TGTGCCAGCAGCTTGAGGGGCGGCACCGGGGAGCTGTTTTTT. Its translation: CASSLRGGTGELFF. Full variable domain (missing parts from reference TRBV7-2 and TRBJ2-2): GAGVSQSPSNKVTEKGKDVELRCDPISGHTALYWYRQSLGQGLEFLIYFQGNSAPDKSGLPSDRFSAERTGGSVSTLTIQRTQQEDSAVYLCASSLRGGTGELFFGEGSRLTVL.

V gene TRBV2 combines with J gene TRBJ1-5; D not certain. The length of the CDR3 is 15 residues. Germline lookup yields CDR1 SNHLY and CDR2 FYNNEI. With 1 base removed from V and 1 base from J, the gap between germline ends came to 8 bases. The CDR3 coding sequence is TGTGCCAGCAGTGAAGGAGGGCGGAGCAATCAGCCCCAGCATTTT. Translation: CASSEGGRSNQPQHF.

The J gene is TRBJ1-5, the V gene TRBV19; 7 bases match TRBD1. V gave up 3 bases and J gave up 4 bases; unmatched junction bases: 3. Germline V gene data show CDR1 as LNHDA and CDR2 as SQIVND (reference sequence). The CDR3 covers 14 residues. The CDR3 DNA follows: TGTGCCAGTAGTATTAGACAGGGAAATCAGCCCCAGCATTTT. Translation gives CASSIRQGNQPQHF.

This clone was seen once. The rearrangement links TRBV30 to TRBJ1-4; possibly TRBD1 for D (6 bases). Germline V gene data show CDR1 as GTSNPN and CDR2 as SVGIG (reference sequence). This CDR3 has 13 amino acids. The CDR3 sequence: CAFRGGTNEKLFF. The CDR3 nucleotides read TGTGCTTTTAGAGGGGGGACTAATGAAAAACTGTTTTTT.

In this sample, this clone turned up a few times. Within the sample, other DNA sequences also encode this same CDR3. V gene TRBV2 combines with J gene TRBJ1-5, with TRBD1 identical over 11 bases. The germline V gene has CDR1 SNHLY and CDR2 FYNNEI. The V segment lost 6 bases and the J segment 6 bases; nucleotides outside the gene matches: 1. There are 13 residues in the CDR3. The CDR3 bases are TGTGCCAGCAGGGACAGGGGGCTTCAGCCCCAGCATTTT. Its translation: CASRDRGLQPQHF.

This chain joins TRBV5-1 and TRBJ2-7; D might be TRBD2 (6 bases). Trimming took off 3 bases at V and 0 bases at J, with 13 bases between the two ends. The germline CDR1 and CDR2 sequences are SGHRS and YFSETQ. The CDR3 is 15 amino acids. The CDR3 sequence is CASSSQGGLSYEQYF. Written as DNA, the CDR3 is TGCGCCAGCAGCTCTCAGGGAGGTCTCTCCTACGAGCAGTACTTC. Drawing the rest from reference TRBV5-1 and TRBJ2-7, the complete variable domain is KAGVTQTPRYLIKTRGQQVTLSCSPISGHRSVSWYQQTPGQGLQFLFEYFSETQRNKGNFPGRFSGRQFSNSRSEMNVSTLELGDSALYLCASSSQGGLSYEQYFGPGTRLTVT.

The chain couples TRBV14 to TRBJ1-2; tentative D call: TRBD1 (6 bases). V lost 2 bases and J 7 bases, leaving 11 bases between the germline ends. The CDR3 spans 13 residues. Germline V CDR1 and CDR2: SGHDN, FVKESK. In nucleotides, the CDR3 is TGTGCCAGCAGCCAAAACAGGGCGGCTGGCTACACCTTC. Encoded protein: CASSQNRAAGYTF. Full variable domain (remainder filled in from reference TRBV14 and TRBJ1-2): EAGVTQFPSHSVIEKGQTVTLRCDPISGHDNLYWYRRVMGKEIKFLLHFVKESKQDESGMPNNRFLAERTGGTYSTLKVQPAELEDSGVYFCASSQNRAAGYTFGSGTRLTVV.

This rearrangement joins TRBV28 to TRBJ2-7; tentatively, D is TRBD1 or TRBD2 (5 bases each). Germline CDR1 is MDHEN and CDR2 is SYDVKM. The length of the CDR3 is 16 residues. Trimming shortened V by 5 bases and J by 2 bases, and 19 bases separated the two germline ends. This chain's CDR3 is CASSPSPGTEPYEQYF. The CDR3, as DNA: TGTGCCAGCAGTCCATCACCCGGGACGGAACCCTACGAGCAGTACTTC.

J is TRBJ2-1 and V is TRBV5-1, with 11 bases matching TRBD2. In germline, CDR1 is SGHRS, CDR2 YFSETQ. Trimming at V came to 3 bases and at J to 7 bases, leaving 12 bases not matched to a gene. The CDR3 loop spans 17 amino acids. The CDR3 reads CASSSTPGTSGRNEQFF. The CDR3 DNA reads TGCGCCAGCAGCTCAACCCCCGGGACTAGCGGCAGGAATGAGCAGTTCTTC. The full variable domain, with the rest looked up from reference TRBV5-1 and TRBJ2-1, is KAGVTQTPRYLIKTRGQQVTLSCSPISGHRSVSWYQQTPGQGLQFLFEYFSETQRNKGNFPGRFSGRQFSNSRSEMNVSTLELGDSALYLCASSSTPGTSGRNEQFFGPGTRLTVL.

In nucleotides, the CDR3 is TGTGCCAGCGGAGGGCTGGGGGGGTCAAATGAAAAACTGTTTTTT. Translating gives CASGGLGGSNEKLFF. The V gene is TRBV2, the J gene TRBJ1-4, with D perhaps matching TRBD1 (5 bases). The germline CDR1 and CDR2 sequences are SNHLY and FYNNEI. The CDR3 contains 15 residues. V lost 8 bases and J 5 bases, leaving 18 bases between the germline ends.